This passage covers 21 T cell receptor beta chains from one sample sequenced in a study of blood T cell repertoires in COVID-19. Clones were read by immunoSEQ multiplex PCR, and TCRdb kept only the in-frame ones, dropping some. This sample has over 100,000 clones, with approximately 80% found just once. The sequenced sample was peripheral blood. The source is a woman aged 70-85 years with acute or convalescent COVID-19.

The CDR3 loop reads CASSARTGIGANVLTF. CDR3 in DNA: TGTGCCAGCAGCGCACGGACAGGGATTGGGGCCAACGTCCTGACTTTC. V usage is TRBV3-1 (or the pseudogene TRBV3-2) and J usage is TRBJ2-6; TRBD1 aligns across 8 bases. The CDR3 covers 16 residues. The germline V gene has CDR1 LGHDT and CDR2 YNNKEL (reference sequence). V lost 5 bases to trimming and J lost 3 bases; unmatched junction nucleotides: 6.

This clone was detected only a few times. The chain couples TRBV27 to TRBJ2-7; 9 positions match TRBD2. The CDR3 length is 15 residues. The germline CDR1 and CDR2 sequences are MNHEY and SMNVEV (reference sequence). Trimming cost V 5 bases and J 3 bases; bases outside gene matches: 8. In nucleotides, the CDR3 is TGTGCCAGCAGTGCCTCCGGGACTAGCCGCTACGAGCAGTACTTC. Amino acid sequence: CASSASGTSRYEQYF.

This chain links TRBV5-1 with TRBJ1-1, with TRBD1 matching over 11 bases. Germline V CDR1 and CDR2: SGHRS, YFSETQ. CDR3 length: 13 amino acids. V shed 3 bases and J 10 bases; nucleotides not matched to a gene: 5. This chain's CDR3 is CASSSDRGRRAFF. The CDR3 DNA follows: TGCGCCAGCAGCTCGGACAGGGGGCGGAGAGCTTTCTTT.

The chain carries TRBV4-1 and TRBJ2-2, with 10 bases identical to TRBD2. The germline V gene encodes CDR1 MGHRA and CDR2 YSYEKL. Losses at the gene ends were 4 bases for V and 6 bases for J; bases not matched to a gene: 8. The CDR3 contains 16 residues. The CDR3 DNA is TGCGCCAGCAGCCGAAGAGCGGGAGGGCCACCCGGGGAGCTGTTTTTT. Protein product: CASSRRAGGPPGELFF.

This chain links TRBV19 with TRBJ2-7; TRBD1 aligns across 8 bases. The CDR3 is 13 residues long. Germline CDR1 and CDR2: LNHDA and SQIVND (reference sequence). Trimming at V came to 8 bases and at J to 2 bases, leaving 5 bases not matched to a gene. The CDR3 coding sequence is TGTGCCAGTGGGCCACAGGGGGCCTACGAGCAGTACTTC. It yields the protein CASGPQGAYEQYF.

The chain carries TRBV11-2 and TRBJ2-1; D remains ambiguous. The CDR3 totals 12 residues. The V gene lost 1 base and the J gene lost 7 bases, with 5 bases spanning the gap. Germline V lookup: CDR1 SGHAT, CDR2 FQNNGV. CDR3 sequence reads: CASSLARNEQFF. The CDR3, as DNA: TGTGCCAGCAGCTTAGCACGGAATGAGCAGTTCTTC.

In this sample, this clone turned up once. V and J are TRBV5-6 and TRBJ1-5; D may be TRBD1 (5 bases). Germline CDR1 is SGHDT and CDR2 is YYEEEE. The CDR3 runs 16 residues. V was trimmed by 2 bases and J by 0 bases, leaving 12 bases between them. The CDR3 spells CASSFATGDSNQPQHF. As DNA, the CDR3 is TGTGCCAGCAGCTTCGCAACAGGCGATAGCAATCAGCCCCAGCATTTT.

The chain carries TRBV19 and TRBJ2-7; D perhaps matches TRBD2 (7 bases). There are 16 residues in the CDR3. CDR1 and CDR2 (germline): LNHDA, SQIVND (reference sequence). The V gene lost 5 bases and the J gene lost 4 bases, with 21 bases spanning the gap. This chain's CDR3 is CASSSQGRETLYEQYF. CDR3 nucleotide sequence: TGTGCCAGTAGTTCCCAGGGGCGGGAGACTCTATACGAGCAGTACTTC.

The chain employs TRBV5-1 and TRBJ1-1; maybe TRBD1 (5 bases). Germline V lookup: CDR1 SGHRS, CDR2 YFSETQ. The CDR3 runs to 11 residues. V lost 7 bases and J lost 2, with 6 bases in between. CDR3 in DNA: TGCGCCAGCCAGGGTAACACTGAAGCTTTCTTT. This translates into CASQGNTEAFF.

This clone was counted once. The chain has TRBV7-8 and TRBJ1-5; 9 nucleotides line up with TRBD1. CDR3 length equals 16 residues. Germline V gene data show CDR1 as SGHVS and CDR2 as FQNEAQ. The V gene end was trimmed by 1 base and the J gene end by 6 bases; junction bases not matched to a gene: 7. The CDR3 reads CASSLVTGGSGQPQHF. The DNA for the CDR3 is TGTGCCAGCAGCTTAGTAACAGGGGGCAGTGGTCAGCCCCAGCATTTT.

The rearrangement links TRBV6-5 to TRBJ1-1; D unresolved. Germline V lookup: CDR1 MNHEY, CDR2 SVGAGI. CDR3 length: 15 residues. Deletions cut 0 bases from V and 1 base from J, with 9 bases between. CDR3 in amino acids: CASSYSRAGNTEAFF. CDR3 DNA: TGTGCCAGCAGTTACTCGAGGGCGGGGAACACTGAAGCTTTCTTT.

The gene calls are TRBV7-9 and TRBJ1-1; D gene ambiguous. CDR3 length: 12 residues. V was trimmed by 5 bases and J by 4 bases, leaving 8 bases between them. Germline CDR1 and CDR2: SEHNR and FQNEAQ (reference sequence). The CDR3 spells CASSQRATEAFF. The CDR3 DNA reads as TGTGCCAGCAGCCAGAGGGCCACTGAAGCTTTCTTT. Combining the CDR3 with reference TRBV7-9 and TRBJ1-1 gives the whole variable domain DTGVSQNPRHKITKRGQNVTFRCDPISEHNRLYWYRQTLGQGPEFLTYFQNEAQLEKSRLLSDRFSAERPKGSFSTLEIQRTEQGDSAMYLCASSQRATEAFFGQGTRLTVV.

This chain uses TRBV19 with TRBJ2-3, with D perhaps matching TRBD2 (6 bases). Germline values: CDR1 LNHDA, CDR2 SQIVND (reference sequence). Trimming took off 10 bases at V and 1 base at J, with 12 bases between the two ends. This CDR3 comprises 13 residues. CDR3 sequence (DNA): TGTGCCACCGAGAAGCGGGGCACAGATACGCAGTATTTT. Translating gives CATEKRGTDTQYF.

V gene TRBV5-4 combines with J gene TRBJ2-1, with D uncertain. Trimming cost V 0 bases and J 2 bases, with 9 bases left between them. Germline loops: CDR1 SGHNT, CDR2 YYREEE (reference sequence). The CDR3 covers 15 residues. CDR3 coding DNA: TGTGCCAGCAGCTTGGCGCTAGACCCCTACAATGAGCAGTTCTTC. Residues: CASSLALDPYNEQFF.

The V call is TRBV11-2, the J call TRBJ2-3; 10 bases line up with TRBD2. V gave up 5 bases and J gave up 3 bases; unmatched junction bases: 8. The CDR3 has 16 residues. Germline loops: CDR1 SGHAT, CDR2 FQNNGV. The chain's CDR3 is CASSAPSGRRTDTQYF. The CDR3 bases are TGTGCCAGCAGCGCCCCTAGCGGGAGAAGGACAGATACGCAGTATTTT.

V and J are TRBV28 and TRBJ2-7; 7 bases agree with TRBD1. The length of the CDR3 is 13 residues. Germline values: CDR1 MDHEN, CDR2 SYDVKM. V was pared by 7 bases and J by 0 bases, with 3 bases of the junction left unmatched. The CDR3 DNA sequence: TGTGCCAGCATCGACAGGGCCTCCTACGAGCAGTACTTC. Its protein product is CASIDRASYEQYF.

V and J are TRBV19 and TRBJ2-1; D remains unclear. The V and J ends lost 7 bases and 0 bases respectively, with 13 bases between them. This CDR3 is 15 amino acids long. Germline V gene sequence: CDR1 LNHDA, CDR2 SQIVND (reference sequence). The CDR3 loop is CASTSSESSYNEQFF. In nucleotides, the CDR3 is TGTGCCAGTACAAGCTCGGAGAGCTCCTACAATGAGCAGTTCTTC.

The genes are TRBV5-3 and TRBJ1-5; the match to TRBD1 covers 9 bases. TRBV5-3 is assigned to the ORF class and has an uncertain function. The CDR3 is made up of 12 amino acids. Trimming took 4 bases from V and 11 from J; bases not matched to a gene: 4. The CDR3 loop reads CARSGTGSAQHF. Here the CDR3 DNA reads TGTGCCAGAAGCGGGACAGGGTCGGCCCAGCATTTT.

CDR3 sequence reads: CASSPRDRENGYTF. For the CDR3, the DNA is TGTGCCAGCAGCCCAAGGGACAGGGAGAATGGCTACACCTTC. This sequence joins TRBV5-4 and TRBJ1-2; 9 bases align to TRBD1. Germline assignment: CDR1 SGHNT and CDR2 YYREEE (reference sequence). There are 14 residues in the CDR3. The J segment lost 6 bases and the V segment lost 4 bases, leaving 7 bases of the junction unmatched.

The genes are TRBV19 and TRBJ1-2, with D maybe TRBD1 (5 bases). The germline V gene has CDR1 LNHDA and CDR2 SQIVND (reference sequence). The CDR3 loop spans 14 amino acids. The V and J ends lost 6 bases and 1 base respectively, with 12 bases between them. DNA of the CDR3: TGTGCCAGTAGACAGGAGCTAGATAACTATGGCTACACCTTC. Translated: CASRQELDNYGYTF.

This clone has more than one count but fewer than ten. The J gene is TRBJ2-7, the V gene TRBV5-5; D is possibly TRBD2 (5 bases). V lost 2 bases, J lost 3 bases, and 6 bases lay in between. Germline values: CDR1 SGHKS, CDR2 YYEKEE (reference sequence). The CDR3 length is 12 residues. The chain's CDR3 is CASSFEGYEQYF. The DNA for the CDR3 is TGTGCCAGCAGCTTCGAGGGCTACGAGCAGTACTTC.